This is a list of T cell receptor beta chains from one sample in a study of OX40 agonist ivuxolimab in advanced cancers. Generated by immunoSEQ multiplex PCR, the TCRdb table keeps only in-frame clones and is missing some. Altogether tens of thousands of clones are present, around four fifths being singletons, with the ten largest covering 26%. This specimen consisted of CD4+ or CD8+ T cells sorted from blood, obtained in a trial of the OX40 agonist ivuxolimab. The receptors come from an adult with an advanced solid tumor such as melanoma, head and neck, liver or kidney cancer. Each CDR3 is given without its conserved first and last residue. The order of the fields is J gene, V gene, clone size, CDR3 protein. Not all rows give a size; the values are once, few, many and, for expanded clones, a class.

J gene: TRBJ2-7
V gene: TRBV5-5
clone size: many
CDR3 protein: ASSLGTGLSYEQY

J gene: TRBJ2-2
V gene: TRBV10-3
clone size: .
CDR3 protein: AIDGANTGELF

J gene: TRBJ1-4
V gene: TRBV15
clone size: .
CDR3 protein: ATSRGHLNEKLF

J gene: TRBJ2-7
V gene: TRBV2
clone size: .
CDR3 protein: ASSEWRTDYEQY

J gene: TRBJ2-4
V gene: TRBV29-1
clone size: .
CDR3 protein: SVEGGLLAKNIQY

J gene: TRBJ1-1
V gene: TRBV10-1
clone size: .
CDR3 protein: ASRTYGASTEAF

J gene: TRBJ2-1
V gene: TRBV2
clone size: .
CDR3 protein: ASSEPSGLAGYNEQF

J gene: TRBJ1-2
V gene: TRBV6-5
clone size: .
CDR3 protein: ASSYWTGINYGYT

J gene: TRBJ2-7
V gene: TRBV5-5
clone size: few
CDR3 protein: ASSGVPGEWYKQY

J gene: TRBJ2-3
V gene: TRBV15
clone size: .
CDR3 protein: ATSRVPSGNTDTQY

J gene: TRBJ1-4
V gene: TRBV11-2
clone size: .
CDR3 protein: ASSFSEKLF

J gene: TRBJ2-7
V gene: TRBV27
clone size: few
CDR3 protein: ASSPGTTGYEQY

J gene: TRBJ2-5
V gene: TRBV7-8
clone size: .
CDR3 protein: ASSSPRDWNQETQY

J gene: TRBJ1-5
V gene: TRBV19
clone size: .
CDR3 protein: ASSIGGKPQH

J gene: TRBJ2-5
V gene: TRBV4-2
clone size: .
CDR3 protein: ASSPQLAAQETQY

J gene: TRBJ1-4
V gene: TRBV4-2
clone size: few
CDR3 protein: ASSQDYGSQEKLF